These 3 T cell receptor beta chains were all obtained from the same sample, sequenced in a study of T cell responses to AZD1222 COVID-19 vaccine. Repertoires were generated with immunoSEQ multiplex PCR, while TCRdb's copy carries only in-frame clones and drops some. Of tens of thousands of clones in the sample, 75% to 95% were seen once. The sequences come from peripheral blood, collected 28 days after the second AZD1222 dose. The receptors were gathered from an adult who received the AZD1222 COVID-19 vaccine.

Notes on this clone: Compared with germline, one end of the junction differs, possibly owing to a read error. The gene calls are TRBV18 and TRBJ1-3; D remains unclear. Germline V gene sequence: CDR1 KGHSH, CDR2 LQKENI. The CDR3 loop spans 12 amino acids. CDR3 coding DNA: TGTGCCACCTCAAACAAGGGAAACACCATATATTTT. It encodes CATSNKGNTIYF.

V and J are TRBV19 and TRBJ1-1, with a tentative D call TRBD1 (6 bases). Germline V gene data show CDR1 as LNHDA and CDR2 as SQIVND (reference sequence). Between the trimmed V and J ends, which lost 5 bases and 1 base, there was a span of 11 bases. This CDR3 is built from 14 residues. The CDR3 is CASSSGQSNTEAFF. In DNA, the CDR3 is TGTGCCAGTAGTTCCGGACAGTCGAACACTGAAGCTTTCTTT.

The rearrangement links TRBV29-1 to TRBJ1-3; D gene uncertain. CDR1 is SQVTM and CDR2 is ANQGSEA in the germline V gene. The germline V and J ends were trimmed by 3 bases and 0 bases, with 9 bases remaining between them. The CDR3 extends over 14 amino acids. CDR3 sequence reads: CSVEGSLSGNTIYF. Here the CDR3 DNA reads TGCAGCGTTGAGGGTTCCCTCTCTGGAAACACCATATATTTT.